This is a list of T cell receptor beta chains from one sample in a study of blood T cell repertoires in COVID-19. Sequencing was performed with immunoSEQ multiplex PCR; in TCRdb, only in-frame clones are kept and a portion is missing. The sample lists approximately 220,000 clones; 85% were seen once. Sequenced material: peripheral blood. The receptors stem from a man aged 50-59 years who had recovered from COVID-19. CDR3s include the opening cysteine and the closing phenylalanine or tryptophan. Fields, in order: clone size, V gene, CDR3 length, J gene, D gene, CDR3 protein, CDR3 DNA. A D gene is named only where the DNA matches it firmly. Rows give clone size only sometimes, using once, few, many, or a class for an expanded clone.

abundance: -
v_gene: TRBV9
len: 16
j_gene: TRBJ2-1
d_gene: TRBD2
CDR3aa: CASSGVSGRAINEQFF
CDR3nt: TGTGCCAGCAGCGGGGTTAGCGGGAGGGCCATCAATGAGCAGTTCTTC

abundance: -
v_gene: TRBV11-3
len: 13
j_gene: TRBJ2-5
d_gene: -
CDR3aa: CASSLEYMETQYF
CDR3nt: TGTGCCAGCAGCTTAGAGTACATGGAGACCCAGTACTTC

abundance: once
v_gene: TRBV7-9
len: 18
j_gene: TRBJ2-1
d_gene: TRBD1
CDR3aa: CASSLVGSDRVSYNEQFF
CDR3nt: TGTGCCAGCAGCTTAGTGGGGTCGGACAGGGTCTCCTACAATGAGCAGTTCTTC

abundance: -
v_gene: TRBV5-8
len: 15
j_gene: TRBJ2-2
d_gene: TRBD2
CDR3aa: CASSSLAGGTGELFF
CDR3nt: TGTGCCAGCAGCTCACTAGCGGGAGGGACCGGGGAGCTGTTTTTT

abundance: -
v_gene: TRBV6-4
len: 16
j_gene: TRBJ1-4
d_gene: TRBD1
CDR3aa: CASSEAGTGGSEKLFF
CDR3nt: TGTGCCAGCAGTGAAGCCGGGACAGGGGGCAGCGAAAAACTGTTTTTT

abundance: -
v_gene: TRBV11-2
len: 14
j_gene: TRBJ2-1
d_gene: TRBD1
CDR3aa: CASRRQGGRTEQFF
CDR3nt: TGTGCCAGCAGGAGACAGGGGGGGCGGACTGAGCAGTTCTTC

abundance: -
v_gene: TRBV14
len: 15
j_gene: TRBJ2-7
d_gene: TRBD2
CDR3aa: CASSPGLAGSYEQYF
CDR3nt: TGTGCCAGCAGCCCGGGACTAGCGGGATCCTACGAGCAGTACTTC

abundance: once
v_gene: TRBV30
len: 14
j_gene: TRBJ2-7
d_gene: TRBD2
CDR3aa: CAWRASGRGYEQYF
CDR3nt: TGTGCCTGGAGAGCTAGCGGGAGAGGGTACGAGCAGTACTTC

abundance: -
v_gene: TRBV4-1
len: 15
j_gene: TRBJ1-1
d_gene: -
CDR3aa: CASSQDLQGYTEAFF
CDR3nt: TGCGCCAGCAGCCAAGATTTGCAGGGATACACTGAAGCTTTCTTT

abundance: -
v_gene: TRBV27
len: 15
j_gene: TRBJ2-2
d_gene: TRBD2
CDR3aa: CASRSGRGDTGELFF
CDR3nt: TGTGCCAGCAGATCCGGGAGGGGGGACACCGGGGAGCTGTTTTTT